The 8 T cell receptor beta chains given below trace back to one sample, sequenced in a study of control samples from healthy donors and cancer patients. Some clones are missing from TCRdb's copy, which holds only in-frame ones; the method was immunoSEQ multiplex PCR. Of some 100,000 clones in the sample, 80% to 95% were seen once. Sequences were obtained from blood. These receptor sequences come from a human donor in good health. The donor label of this sample is uncertain.

The V and J genes are TRBV5-1 and TRBJ2-3; either TRBD1 or TRBD2 may supply D (5 bases each). V lost 2 bases and J lost 4, with 17 bases in between. From germline, CDR1 is SGHRS and CDR2 YFSETQ. The CDR3 is 16 residues long. CDR3 nucleotide sequence: TGCGCCAGCAGCTTCCGGGGCCAACCCGGGCCAGATACGCAGTATTTT. Translated: CASSFRGQPGPDTQYF.

The V call is TRBV10-3, the J call TRBJ2-7; 7 nucleotides agree with TRBD1. Germline CDR1 ENHRY, CDR2 SYGVKD. The CDR3 is 16 residues long. Trimming at V came to 4 bases and at J to 0 bases, leaving 9 bases not matched to a gene. The CDR3 reads CAISAGQAVSSYEQYF. In DNA form, the CDR3 reads TGTGCCATCAGTGCTGGACAGGCCGTTAGCTCCTACGAGCAGTACTTC.

This clone was counted once. The chain links TRBV5-1 to TRBJ2-5; 8 nucleotides match TRBD2. Germline lookup yields CDR1 SGHRS and CDR2 YFSETQ. The CDR3 length is 13 residues. After removal of 2 bases from V and 4 bases from J, the junction contained 1 base not matched to a gene. CDR3 amino acids: CASSFRGGETQYF. CDR3 in DNA: TGCGCCAGCAGCTTTCGGGGGGGAGAGACCCAGTACTTC.

The rearrangement joins TRBV19 to TRBJ1-5; 8 bases agree with TRBD1. The CDR3 runs to 13 residues. V was clipped by 5 bases and J by 5 bases; unmatched bases: 2. Germline-derived CDR1 and CDR2 are LNHDA and SQIVND (reference sequence). CDR3 protein: CASSGQGYQPQHF. The CDR3 DNA sequence: TGTGCCAGTAGTGGACAGGGTTATCAGCCCCAGCATTTT.

The chain recombines TRBV7-2 with TRBJ2-1, with 15 bases identical to TRBD2. J was trimmed by 9 bases and V by 5 bases; bases with no gene match: 5. Germline V gene sequence: CDR1 SGHTA, CDR2 FQGNSA. This CDR3 contains 15 residues. The DNA for the CDR3 is TGTGCCAGCAGCCCAGGGACTAGCGGGGGGACTGAGCAGTTCTTC. This gives the protein CASSPGTSGGTEQFF.

This clone appeared a single time. Other DNA variants within this sample encode the same CDR3. V and J are TRBV5-1 and TRBJ1-5; weak D call: TRBD1 (6 bases). Trimming shortened V by 0 bases and J by 6 bases, and 13 bases separated the two germline ends. The CDR3 spans 15 residues. The germline V gene encodes CDR1 SGHRS and CDR2 YFSETQ. The chain's CDR3 is CASSLEGGLGQPQHF. The CDR3 nucleotides are TGCGCCAGCAGCTTGGAGGGGGGTCTGGGTCAGCCCCAGCATTTT.

This chain links TRBV5-4 with TRBJ2-7; TRBD2 agrees at 7 bases. The CDR3 runs to 15 residues. The germline V gene has CDR1 SGHNT and CDR2 YYREEE (reference sequence). J lost 6 bases, V lost 3 bases, and 12 bases had no gene match. Written as DNA, the CDR3 is TGTGCCAGCAGCTCTTCCGGACTAGTACTACGCGAGCAGTACTTC. Translated: CASSSSGLVLREQYF. Together with reference TRBV5-4 and TRBJ2-7, the CDR3 gives the full variable domain: ETGVTQSPTHLIKTRGQQVTLRCSSQSGHNTVSWYQQALGQGPQFIFQYYREEENGRGNFPPRFSGLQFPNYSSELNVNALELDDSALYLCASSSSGLVLREQYFGPGTRLTVT.

The chain recombines TRBV5-8 with TRBJ1-2; TRBD1 might be the D (6 bases). Trimming removed 4 bases at V and 5 bases at J, with 21 bases between. CDR1 is SGHTS, CDR2 YDEGEE, per germline. This CDR3 has 16 amino acids. The CDR3 DNA follows: TGTGCCAGCAGCCCCGGACAGTTCGGGGAGCAGTATGGCTACACCTTC. This codes for CASSPGQFGEQYGYTF.